This T cell receptor beta chain was obtained from a study of blood T cells in healthy people across ages. Findings of the study overall: Greater diversity and more naive CD4+ cells were seen in long-lived donors than in aged donors.

This CDR3 is built from 15 residues. With 4 bases clipped from V and 5 bases from J, the junction kept 10 bases outside the gene matches. Looked up from germline, CDR1 is MNHEY and CDR2 is SMNVEV (reference sequence). In the case of this clonotype: Its specificity is unknown.

Together with a sample-barcoded 5' primer, a J-beta primer mix was included in a second PCR lasting about 6 to 11 cycles. TCRdb used MiXCR to reprocess the 5' RACE reads, holding one entry per CDR3 protein. The table lists roughly 550,000 distinct CDR3 sequences, 24% of them singletons, with 8.5% to 9.5% in the top ten. The data were also submitted as part of a second study, on T cells of mothers and their children.

The TCR was taken from a boy aged 10-17 years in good health. The rearrangement uses TRBV27 and TRBJ2-5, with TRBD2 matching over 7 bases. Sequenced: blood. The CDR3 region is CASSSVSGRGETQYF. CDR3 in DNA: TGTGCCAGCAGTTCTGTCTCGGGGCGGGGGGAGACCCAGTACTTC.